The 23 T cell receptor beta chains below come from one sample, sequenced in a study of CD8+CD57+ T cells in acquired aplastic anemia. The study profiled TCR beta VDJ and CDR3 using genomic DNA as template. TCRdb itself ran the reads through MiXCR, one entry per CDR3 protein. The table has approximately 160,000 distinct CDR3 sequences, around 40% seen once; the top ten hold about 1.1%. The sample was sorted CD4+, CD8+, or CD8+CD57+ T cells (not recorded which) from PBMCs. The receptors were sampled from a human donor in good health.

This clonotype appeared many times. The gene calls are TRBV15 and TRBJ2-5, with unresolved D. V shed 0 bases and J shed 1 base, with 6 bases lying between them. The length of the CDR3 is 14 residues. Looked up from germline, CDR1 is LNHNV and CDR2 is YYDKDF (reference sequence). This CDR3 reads CATSRDQPQETQYF. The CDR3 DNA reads TGTGCCACCAGCAGAGACCAGCCCCAAGAGACCCAGTACTTC.

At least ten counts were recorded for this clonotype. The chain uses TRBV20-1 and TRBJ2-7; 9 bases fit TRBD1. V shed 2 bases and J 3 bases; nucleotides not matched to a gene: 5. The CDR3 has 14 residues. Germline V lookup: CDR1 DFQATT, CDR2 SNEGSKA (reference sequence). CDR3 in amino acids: CSARILGQGYEQYF. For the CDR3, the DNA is TGCAGTGCTAGAATACTGGGACAGGGCTACGAGCAGTACTTC.

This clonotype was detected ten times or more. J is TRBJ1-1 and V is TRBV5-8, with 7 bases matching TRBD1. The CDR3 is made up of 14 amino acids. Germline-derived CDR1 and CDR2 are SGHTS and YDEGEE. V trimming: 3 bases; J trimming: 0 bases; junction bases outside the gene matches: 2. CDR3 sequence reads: CASSWTGLNTEAFF. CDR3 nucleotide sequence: TGTGCCAGCAGCTGGACAGGCCTGAACACTGAAGCTTTCTTT.

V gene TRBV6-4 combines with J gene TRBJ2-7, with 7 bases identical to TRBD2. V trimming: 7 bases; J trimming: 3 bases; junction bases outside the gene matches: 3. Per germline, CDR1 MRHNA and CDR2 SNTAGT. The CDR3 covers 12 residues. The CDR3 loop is CASNPGGYEQYF. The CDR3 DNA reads TGTGCCAGCAACCCGGGGGGCTACGAGCAGTACTTC.

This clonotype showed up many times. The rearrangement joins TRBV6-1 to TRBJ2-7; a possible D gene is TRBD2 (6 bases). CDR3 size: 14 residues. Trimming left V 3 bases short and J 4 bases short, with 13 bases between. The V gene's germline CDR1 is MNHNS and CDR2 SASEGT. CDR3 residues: CASSERGLSYEQYF. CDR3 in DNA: TGTGCCAGCAGTGAGAGGGGACTGTCTTACGAGCAGTACTTC.

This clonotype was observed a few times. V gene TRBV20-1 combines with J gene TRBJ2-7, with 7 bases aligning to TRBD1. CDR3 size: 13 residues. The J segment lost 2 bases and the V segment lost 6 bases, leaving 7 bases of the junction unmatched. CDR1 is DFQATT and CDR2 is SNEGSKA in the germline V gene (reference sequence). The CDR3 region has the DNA TGCAGTGCACACGGACAGGATACCTACGAGCAGTACTTC. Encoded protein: CSAHGQDTYEQYF.

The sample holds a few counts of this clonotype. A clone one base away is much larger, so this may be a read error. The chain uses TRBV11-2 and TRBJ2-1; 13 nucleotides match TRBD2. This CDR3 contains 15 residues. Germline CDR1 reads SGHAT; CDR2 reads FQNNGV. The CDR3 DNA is TGTGCCAGCAGCACCACTAGCGGGGGGGCCAATGAGCTGTTCTTC. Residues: CASSTTSGGANELFF.

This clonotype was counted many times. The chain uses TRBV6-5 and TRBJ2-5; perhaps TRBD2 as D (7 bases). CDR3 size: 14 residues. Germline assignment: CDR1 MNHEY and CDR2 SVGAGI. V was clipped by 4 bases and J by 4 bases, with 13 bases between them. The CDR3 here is CASSWGGYRETQYF. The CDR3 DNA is TGTGCCAGCAGTTGGGGGGGCTATCGAGAGACCCAGTACTTC.

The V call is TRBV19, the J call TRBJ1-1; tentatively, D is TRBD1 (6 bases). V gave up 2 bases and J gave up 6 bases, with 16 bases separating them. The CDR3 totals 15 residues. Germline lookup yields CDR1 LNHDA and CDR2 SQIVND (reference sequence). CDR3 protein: CASSIKRPGDAEAFF. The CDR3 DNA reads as TGTGCCAGTAGTATAAAACGGCCAGGGGACGCTGAAGCTTTCTTT.

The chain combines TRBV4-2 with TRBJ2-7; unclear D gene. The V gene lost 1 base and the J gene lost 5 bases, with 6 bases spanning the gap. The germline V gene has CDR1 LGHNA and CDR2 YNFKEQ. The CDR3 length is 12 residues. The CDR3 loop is CASSQGRDEQYF. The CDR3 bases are TGTGCCAGCAGCCAAGGAAGGGACGAGCAGTACTTC.

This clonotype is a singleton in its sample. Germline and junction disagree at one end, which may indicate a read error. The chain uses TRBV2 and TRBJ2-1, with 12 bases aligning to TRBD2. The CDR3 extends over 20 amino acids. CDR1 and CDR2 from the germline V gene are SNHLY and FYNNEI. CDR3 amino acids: CASSEKHPSGGGISYNEQSF. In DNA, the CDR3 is TGTGCCAGCAGTGAAAAGCATCCTAGCGGGGGGGGAATCTCCTACAATGAGCAGTCCTTC.

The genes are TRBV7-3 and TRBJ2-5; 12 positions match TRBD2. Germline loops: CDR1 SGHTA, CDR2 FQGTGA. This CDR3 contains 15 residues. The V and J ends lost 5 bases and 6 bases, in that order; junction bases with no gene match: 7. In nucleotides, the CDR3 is TGTGCCAGCAGCACGGGGACTAGCGGGTCGCAGACCCAGTACTTC. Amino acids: CASSTGTSGSQTQYF. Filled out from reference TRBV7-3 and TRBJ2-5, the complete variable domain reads GAGVSQTPSNKVTEKGKYVELRCDPISGHTALYWYRQSLGQGPEFLIYFQGTGAADDSGLPNDRFFAVRPEGSVSTLKIQRTERGDSAVYLCASSTGTSGSQTQYFGPGTRLLVL.

The CDR3: CASSLGGGTFSYEQYF. The CDR3 bases are TGTGCCAGCAGCTTAGGCGGCGGGACTTTCTCCTACGAGCAGTACTTC. The chain employs TRBV7-8 and TRBJ2-7, with D perhaps matching TRBD2 (6 bases). V was cut by 1 base and J by 0 bases, with 13 bases left in between. There are 16 residues in the CDR3. The V gene's germline CDR1 is SGHVS and CDR2 FQNEAQ.

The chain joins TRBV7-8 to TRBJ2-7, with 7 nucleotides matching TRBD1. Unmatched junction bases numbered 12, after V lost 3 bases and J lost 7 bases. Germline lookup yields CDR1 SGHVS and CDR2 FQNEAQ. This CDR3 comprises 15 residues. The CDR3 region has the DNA TGTGCCAGCAGCTTGAGGATTGAGGCAGGGGGTGAGCAGTACTTC. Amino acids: CASSLRIEAGGEQYF.

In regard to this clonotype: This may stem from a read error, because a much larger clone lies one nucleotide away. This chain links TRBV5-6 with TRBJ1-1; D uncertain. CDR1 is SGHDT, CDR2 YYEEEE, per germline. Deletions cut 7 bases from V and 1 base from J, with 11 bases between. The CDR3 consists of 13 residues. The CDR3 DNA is TGTGCCAGCGGTTCGGAGAGGAACACTGAAGCTTTCTTT. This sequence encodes CASGSERNTEAFF.

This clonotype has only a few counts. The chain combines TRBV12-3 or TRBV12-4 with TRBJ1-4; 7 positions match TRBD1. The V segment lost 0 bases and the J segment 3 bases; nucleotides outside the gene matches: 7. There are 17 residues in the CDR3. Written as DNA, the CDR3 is TGTGCCAGCAGTTTAGCGACAGGGATTAAATCTAATGAAAAACTGTTTTTT. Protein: CASSLATGIKSNEKLFF.

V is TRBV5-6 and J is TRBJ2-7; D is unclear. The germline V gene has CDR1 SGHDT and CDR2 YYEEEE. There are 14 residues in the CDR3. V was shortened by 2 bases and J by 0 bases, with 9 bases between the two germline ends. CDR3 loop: CASSFLQTSYEQYF. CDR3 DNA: TGTGCCAGCAGCTTCCTCCAGACCTCCTACGAGCAGTACTTC.

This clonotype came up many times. The CDR3 loop is CAISETGGVDYGYTF. CDR3 sequence (DNA): TGTGCCATCAGTGAGACAGGGGGCGTTGACTATGGCTACACCTTC. The chain links TRBV10-3 to TRBJ1-2; 9 positions agree with TRBD1. Germline CDR1 reads ENHRY; CDR2 reads SYGVKD. Germline trimming cut 2 bases from V and 3 bases from J; bases unmatched to any gene: 4. The CDR3 spans 15 residues.

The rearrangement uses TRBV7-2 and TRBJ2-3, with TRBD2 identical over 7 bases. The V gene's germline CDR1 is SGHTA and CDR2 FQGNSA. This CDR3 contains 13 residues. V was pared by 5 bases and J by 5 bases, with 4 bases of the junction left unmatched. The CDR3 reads CASSLGREDTQYF. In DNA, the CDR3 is TGTGCCAGCAGCCTAGGGAGGGAAGATACGCAGTATTTT.

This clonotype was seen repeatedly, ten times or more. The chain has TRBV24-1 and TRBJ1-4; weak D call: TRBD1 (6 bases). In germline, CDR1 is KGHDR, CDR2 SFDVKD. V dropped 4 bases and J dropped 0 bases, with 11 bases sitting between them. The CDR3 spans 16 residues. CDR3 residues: CATSDGGQATNEKLFF. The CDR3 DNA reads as TGTGCCACCAGTGACGGGGGACAAGCAACTAATGAAAAACTGTTTTTT.

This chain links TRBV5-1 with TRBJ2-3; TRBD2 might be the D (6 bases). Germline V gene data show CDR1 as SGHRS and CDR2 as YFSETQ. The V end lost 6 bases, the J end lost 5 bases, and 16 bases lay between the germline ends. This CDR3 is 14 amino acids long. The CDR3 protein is CASMFTGAQDTQYF. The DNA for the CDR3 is TGCGCCAGCATGTTCACGGGAGCTCAAGATACGCAGTATTTT.

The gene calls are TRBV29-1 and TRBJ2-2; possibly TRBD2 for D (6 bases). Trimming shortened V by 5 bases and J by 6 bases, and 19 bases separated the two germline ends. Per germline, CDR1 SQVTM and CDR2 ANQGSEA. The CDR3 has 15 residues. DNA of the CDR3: TGCAGCGTTCAGGTGGGGGGTGCGGGTCCCGGGGAGCTGTTTTTT. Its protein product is CSVQVGGAGPGELFF.

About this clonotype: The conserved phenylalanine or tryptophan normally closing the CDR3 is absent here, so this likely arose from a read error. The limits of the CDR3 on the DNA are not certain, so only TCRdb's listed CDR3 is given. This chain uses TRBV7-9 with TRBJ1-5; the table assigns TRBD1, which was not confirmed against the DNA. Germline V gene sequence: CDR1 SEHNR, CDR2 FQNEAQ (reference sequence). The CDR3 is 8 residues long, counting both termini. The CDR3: CASSSRTL.